The clone carrying this TCR beta chain was counted at least ten times. Its specificity is not known. The sample originates from a study of CD8 T cells in ankylosing spondylitis. Construction of TCR beta libraries was performed using quantitative 5'-RACE with molecular barcodes. Each CDR3 protein gets one entry after TCRdb re-called the 5' RACE reads with MiXCR. The top ten clones hold 9.1% of a sample with around 300,000 distinct CDR3 sequences, around a tenth of them seen once. Study outcomes and limitations: Significantly higher representation of disease-linked clones was reported for matched ankylosing spondylitis synovial fluid.

The CDR3 consists of 14 residues. Germline V gene sequence: CDR1 SGHRS, CDR2 YFSETQ. After removal of 0 bases from V and 8 bases from J, the junction contained 3 bases not matched to a gene. Sequencing input: blood, either unsorted or a sorted T cell fraction (not recorded which). This chain joins TRBV5-1 and TRBJ1-2, with 11 bases matching TRBD1. The receptor was derived from a female donor with ankylosing spondylitis or in good health (not recorded which). Here the CDR3 reads CASSLAGTGGGYTF. The DNA for the CDR3 is TGCGCCAGCAGCTTGGCCGGGACAGGGGGAGGCTACACCTTC.